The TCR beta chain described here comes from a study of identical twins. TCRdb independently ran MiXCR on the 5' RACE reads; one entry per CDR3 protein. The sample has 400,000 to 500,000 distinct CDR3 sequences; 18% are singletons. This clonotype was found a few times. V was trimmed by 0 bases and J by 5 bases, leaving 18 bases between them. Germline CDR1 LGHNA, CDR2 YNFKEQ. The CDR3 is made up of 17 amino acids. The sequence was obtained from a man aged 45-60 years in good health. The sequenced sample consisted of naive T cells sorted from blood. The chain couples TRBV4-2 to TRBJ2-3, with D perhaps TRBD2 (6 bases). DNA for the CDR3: TGTGCCAGCAGCCAAGATTTCCTAGGTAGCGGAGGAGATACGCAGTATTTT. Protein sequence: CASSQDFLGSGGDTQYF.